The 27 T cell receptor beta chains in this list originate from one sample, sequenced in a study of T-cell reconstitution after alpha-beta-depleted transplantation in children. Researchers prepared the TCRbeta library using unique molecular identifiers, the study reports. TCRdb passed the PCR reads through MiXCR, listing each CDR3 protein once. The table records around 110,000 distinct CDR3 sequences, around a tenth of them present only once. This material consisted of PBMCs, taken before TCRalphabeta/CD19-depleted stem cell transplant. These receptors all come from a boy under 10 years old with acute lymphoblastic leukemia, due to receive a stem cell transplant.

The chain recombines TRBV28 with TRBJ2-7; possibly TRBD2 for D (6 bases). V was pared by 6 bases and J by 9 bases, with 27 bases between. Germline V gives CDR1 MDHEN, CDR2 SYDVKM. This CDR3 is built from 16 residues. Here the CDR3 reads CASSPAGGRMLRGQYF. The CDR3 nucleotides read TGTGCCAGCAGCCCTGCCGGGGGACGGATGCTACGAGGGCAGTACTTC. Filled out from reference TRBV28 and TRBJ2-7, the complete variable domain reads DVKVTQSSRYLVKRTGEKVFLECVQDMDHENMFWYRQDPGLGLRLIYFSYDVKMKEKGDIPEGYSVSREKKERFSLILESASTNQTSMYLCASSPAGGRMLRGQYFGPGTRLTVT.

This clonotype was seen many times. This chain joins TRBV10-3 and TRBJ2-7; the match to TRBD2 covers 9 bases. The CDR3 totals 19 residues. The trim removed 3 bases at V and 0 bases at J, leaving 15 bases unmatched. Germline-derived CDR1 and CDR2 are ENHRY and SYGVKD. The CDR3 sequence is CAISDIYSGLAFSSYEQYF. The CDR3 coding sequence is TGTGCCATCAGTGATATCTACTCGGGACTAGCCTTCAGCTCCTACGAGCAGTACTTC.

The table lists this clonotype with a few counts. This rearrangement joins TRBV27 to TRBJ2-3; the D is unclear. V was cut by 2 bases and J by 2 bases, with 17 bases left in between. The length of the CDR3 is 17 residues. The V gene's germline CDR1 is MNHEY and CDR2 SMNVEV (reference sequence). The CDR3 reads CASSLIVMDGPTDTQYF. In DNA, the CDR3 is TGTGCCAGCAGTTTAATAGTTATGGACGGCCCCACAGATACGCAGTATTTT.

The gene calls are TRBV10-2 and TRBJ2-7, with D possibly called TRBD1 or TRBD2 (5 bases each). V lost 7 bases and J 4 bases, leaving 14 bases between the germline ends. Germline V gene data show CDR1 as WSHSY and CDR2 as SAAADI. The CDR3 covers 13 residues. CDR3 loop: CASNEQGGYEQYF. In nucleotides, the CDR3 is TGCGCCAGCAACGAGCAGGGCGGGTACGAGCAGTACTTC.

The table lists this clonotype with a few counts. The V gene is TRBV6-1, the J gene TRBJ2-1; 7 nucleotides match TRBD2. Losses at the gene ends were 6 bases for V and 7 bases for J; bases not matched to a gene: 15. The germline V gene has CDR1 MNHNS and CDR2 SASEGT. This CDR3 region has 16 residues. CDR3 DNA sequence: TGTGCCAGCAGATCACTAAGCGGGAATAGGTTGAATGAGCAGTTCTTC. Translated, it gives CASRSLSGNRLNEQFF.

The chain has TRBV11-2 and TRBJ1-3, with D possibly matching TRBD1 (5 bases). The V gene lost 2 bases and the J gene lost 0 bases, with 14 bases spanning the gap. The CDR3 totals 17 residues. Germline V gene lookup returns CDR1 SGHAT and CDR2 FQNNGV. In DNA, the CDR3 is TGTGCCAGCAGCTTAATATTCCGAGGGGCCTCTGGAAACACCATATATTTT. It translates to CASSLIFRGASGNTIYF.

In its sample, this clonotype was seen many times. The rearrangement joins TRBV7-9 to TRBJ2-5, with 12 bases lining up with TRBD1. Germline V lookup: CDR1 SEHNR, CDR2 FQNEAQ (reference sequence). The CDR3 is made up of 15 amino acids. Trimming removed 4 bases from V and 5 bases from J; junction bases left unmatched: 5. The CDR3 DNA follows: TGTGCCAGCAGCTCGGGACAGGGGGCAAAGGAGACCCAGTACTTC. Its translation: CASSSGQGAKETQYF. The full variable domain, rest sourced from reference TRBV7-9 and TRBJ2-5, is DTGVSQNPRHKITKRGQNVTFRCDPISEHNRLYWYRQTLGQGPEFLTYFQNEAQLEKSRLLSDRFSAERPKGSFSTLEIQRTEQGDSAMYLCASSSGQGAKETQYFGPGTRLLVL.

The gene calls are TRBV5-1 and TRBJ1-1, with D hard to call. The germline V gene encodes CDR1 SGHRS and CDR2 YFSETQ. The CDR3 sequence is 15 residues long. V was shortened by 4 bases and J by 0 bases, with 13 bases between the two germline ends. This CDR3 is CASSPSAGMNTEAFF. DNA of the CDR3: TGCGCCAGCAGCCCCTCAGCAGGCATGAACACTGAAGCTTTCTTT.

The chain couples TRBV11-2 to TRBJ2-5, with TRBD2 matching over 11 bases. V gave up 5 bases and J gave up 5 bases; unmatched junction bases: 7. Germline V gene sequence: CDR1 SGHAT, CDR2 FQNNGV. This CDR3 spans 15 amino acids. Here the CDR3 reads CASSPRLAGMETQYF. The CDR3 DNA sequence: TGTGCCAGCAGCCCCCGACTAGCGGGAATGGAGACCCAGTACTTC.

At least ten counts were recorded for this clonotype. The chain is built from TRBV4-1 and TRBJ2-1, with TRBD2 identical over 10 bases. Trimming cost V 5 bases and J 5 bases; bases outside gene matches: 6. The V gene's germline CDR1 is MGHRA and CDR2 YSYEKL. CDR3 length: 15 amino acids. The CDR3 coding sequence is TGCGCCAGCAGCTATGGACTAGCGGTCCACAATGAGCAGTTCTTC. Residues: CASSYGLAVHNEQFF.

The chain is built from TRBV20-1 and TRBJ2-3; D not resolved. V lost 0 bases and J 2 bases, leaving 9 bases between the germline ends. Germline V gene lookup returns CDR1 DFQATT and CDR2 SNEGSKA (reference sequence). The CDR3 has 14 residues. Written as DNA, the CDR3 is TGCAGTGCTAGAGATCCAGAGAACACAGATACGCAGTATTTT. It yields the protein CSARDPENTDTQYF.

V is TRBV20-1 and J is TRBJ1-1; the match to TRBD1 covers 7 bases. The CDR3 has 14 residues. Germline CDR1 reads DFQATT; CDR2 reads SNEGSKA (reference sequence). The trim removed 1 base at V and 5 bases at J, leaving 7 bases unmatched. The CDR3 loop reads CSARGGTAKTEAFF. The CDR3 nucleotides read TGCAGTGCTAGAGGCGGGACAGCTAAAACTGAAGCTTTCTTT.

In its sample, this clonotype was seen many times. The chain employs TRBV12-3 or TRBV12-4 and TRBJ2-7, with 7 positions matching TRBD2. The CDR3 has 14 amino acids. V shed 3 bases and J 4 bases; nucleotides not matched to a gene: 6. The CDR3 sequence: CASSFGGSAYEQYF. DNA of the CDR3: TGTGCCAGCAGTTTCGGGGGGAGCGCTTACGAGCAGTACTTC.

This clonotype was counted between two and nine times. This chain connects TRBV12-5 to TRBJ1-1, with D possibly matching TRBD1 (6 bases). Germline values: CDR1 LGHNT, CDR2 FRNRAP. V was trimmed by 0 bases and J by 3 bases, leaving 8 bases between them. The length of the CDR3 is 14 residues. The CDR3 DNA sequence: TGTGCTAGTGGTTTGGTACCAGGGGACACTGAAGCTTTCTTT. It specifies CASGLVPGDTEAFF.

This CDR3 is CASTWGASAAKNIQYF. The CDR3, as DNA: TGTGCCAGCACCTGGGGGGCTAGTGCGGCCAAAAACATTCAGTACTTC. V usage is TRBV5-6 and J usage is TRBJ2-4; D tentatively fits TRBD1 or TRBD2 (6 bases each). With 6 bases removed from V and 1 base from J, the gap between germline ends came to 17 bases. The CDR3 loop spans 16 amino acids. Per the germline V gene, CDR1 is SGHDT and CDR2 is YYEEEE. Based on the CDR3 plus reference TRBV5-6 and TRBJ2-4, the full variable domain is DAGVTQSPTHLIKTRGQQVTLRCSPKSGHDTVSWYQQALGQGPQFIFQYYEEEERQRGNFPDRFSGHQFPNYSSELNVNALLLGDSALYLCASTWGASAAKNIQYFGAGTRLSVL.

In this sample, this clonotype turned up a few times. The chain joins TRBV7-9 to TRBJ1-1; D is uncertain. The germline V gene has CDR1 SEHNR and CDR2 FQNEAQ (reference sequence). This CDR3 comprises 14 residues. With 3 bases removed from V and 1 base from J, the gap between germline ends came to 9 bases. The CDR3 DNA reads TGTGCCAGCAGCTTTTACCCCTCGAACACTGAAGCTTTCTTT. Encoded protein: CASSFYPSNTEAFF.

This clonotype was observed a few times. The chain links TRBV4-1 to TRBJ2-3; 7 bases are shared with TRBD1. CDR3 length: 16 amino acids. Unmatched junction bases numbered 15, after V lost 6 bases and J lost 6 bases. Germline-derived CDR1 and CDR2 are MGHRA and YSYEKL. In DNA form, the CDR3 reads TGCGCCAGCAGACTTTCAGACAGGGTGGTTTCGGATACGCAGTATTTT. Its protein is CASRLSDRVVSDTQYF.

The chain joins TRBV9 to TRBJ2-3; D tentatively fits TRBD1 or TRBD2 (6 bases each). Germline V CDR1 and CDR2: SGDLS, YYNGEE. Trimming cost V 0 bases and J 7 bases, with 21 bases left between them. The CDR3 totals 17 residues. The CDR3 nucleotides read TGTGCCAGCAGCGTAGAAAGCTCACCGGGGGCACGATATACGCAGTATTTT. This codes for CASSVESSPGARYTQYF.

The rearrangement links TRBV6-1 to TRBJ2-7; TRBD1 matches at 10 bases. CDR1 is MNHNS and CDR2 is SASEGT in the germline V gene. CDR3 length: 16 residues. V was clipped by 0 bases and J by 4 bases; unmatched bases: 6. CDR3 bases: TGTGCCAGCAGTGAAGCGTCATGGGACAGGGGATACGAGCAGTACTTC. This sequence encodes CASSEASWDRGYEQYF.

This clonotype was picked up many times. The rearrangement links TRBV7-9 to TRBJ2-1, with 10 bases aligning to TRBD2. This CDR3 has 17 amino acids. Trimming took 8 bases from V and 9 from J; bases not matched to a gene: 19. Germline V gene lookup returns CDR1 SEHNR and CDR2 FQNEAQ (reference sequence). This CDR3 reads CASSTTRASGSIGEQFF. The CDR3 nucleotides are TGTGCCAGCTCGACAACCCGGGCTAGCGGGAGTATAGGTGAGCAGTTCTTC.

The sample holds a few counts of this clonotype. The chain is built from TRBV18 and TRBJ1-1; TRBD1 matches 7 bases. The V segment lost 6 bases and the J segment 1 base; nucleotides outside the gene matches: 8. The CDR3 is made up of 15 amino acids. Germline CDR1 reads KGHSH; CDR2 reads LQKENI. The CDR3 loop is CASSPPGQPNTEAFF. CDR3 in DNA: TGTGCCAGCTCGCCCCCGGGACAGCCGAACACTGAAGCTTTCTTT.

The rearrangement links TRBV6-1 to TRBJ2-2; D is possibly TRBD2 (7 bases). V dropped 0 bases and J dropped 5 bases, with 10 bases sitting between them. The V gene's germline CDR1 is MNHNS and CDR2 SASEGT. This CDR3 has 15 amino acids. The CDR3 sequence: CASSEAGGGTGELFF. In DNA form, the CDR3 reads TGTGCCAGCAGTGAAGCGGGAGGGGGAACCGGGGAGCTGTTTTTT.

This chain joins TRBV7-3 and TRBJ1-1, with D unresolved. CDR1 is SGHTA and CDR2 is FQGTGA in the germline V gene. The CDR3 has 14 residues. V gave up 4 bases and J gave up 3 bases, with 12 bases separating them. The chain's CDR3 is CASSSDQGHTEAFF. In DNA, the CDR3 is TGTGCCAGCAGCTCAGACCAAGGTCACACTGAAGCTTTCTTT.

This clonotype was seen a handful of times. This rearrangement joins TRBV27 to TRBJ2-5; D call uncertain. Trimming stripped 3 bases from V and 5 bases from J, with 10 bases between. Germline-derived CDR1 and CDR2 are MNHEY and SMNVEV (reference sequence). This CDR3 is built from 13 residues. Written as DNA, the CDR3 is TGTGCCAGCAGTTTCTCCTGGTCGGAGACCCAGTACTTC. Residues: CASSFSWSETQYF.

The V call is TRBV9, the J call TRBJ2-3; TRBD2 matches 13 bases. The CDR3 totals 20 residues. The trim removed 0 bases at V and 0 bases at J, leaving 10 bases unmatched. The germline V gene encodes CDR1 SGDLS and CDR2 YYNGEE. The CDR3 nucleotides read TGTGCCAGCAGCGTAGCCGAAGGGACTAGCGGGACCTTCAGCACAGATACGCAGTATTTT. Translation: CASSVAEGTSGTFSTDTQYF.

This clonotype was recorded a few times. DNA of the CDR3: TGTGCCAGCAGCTTAAGGCAGGCTTGGGAGCAGTTCTTC. This translates into CASSLRQAWEQFF. This chain uses TRBV5-6 with TRBJ2-1; no clear D. Germline loops: CDR1 SGHDT, CDR2 YYEEEE. V lost 2 bases and J 10 bases, leaving 13 bases between the germline ends. This CDR3 is built from 13 residues. The full variable domain, in which reference TRBV5-6 and TRBJ2-1 provide the parts outside the CDR3, is DAGVTQSPTHLIKTRGQQVTLRCSPKSGHDTVSWYQQALGQGPQFIFQYYEEEERQRGNFPDRFSGHQFPNYSSELNVNALLLGDSALYLCASSLRQAWEQFFGPGTRLTVL.

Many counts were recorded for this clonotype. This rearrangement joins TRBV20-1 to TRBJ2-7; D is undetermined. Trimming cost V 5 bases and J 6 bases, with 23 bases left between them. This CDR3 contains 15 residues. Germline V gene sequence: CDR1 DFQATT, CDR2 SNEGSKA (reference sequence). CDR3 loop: CSAANPVTDRREQYF. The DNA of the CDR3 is TGCAGTGCTGCCAATCCCGTTACAGATCGGCGCGAGCAGTACTTC.